Below, 29 T cell receptor beta chains from the same sample are listed, as sequenced in a study of T cells in tumors after PD-1 blockade. The assay was immunoSEQ multiplex PCR, and TCRdb's table has in-frame clones only and misses some. The data hold about 59,000 clones, with just under 80% observed a single time. The sample here was PBMCs, taken before anti-PD-1 treatment. Receptor source: a human donor with basal cell carcinoma.

The J gene is TRBJ2-2, the V gene TRBV5-6; D not certain. This CDR3 spans 12 amino acids. Germline V CDR1 and CDR2: SGHDT, YYEEEE. Trimming took 4 bases from V and 9 from J, leaving 10 bases between them. The CDR3 region has the DNA TGTGCCAGCAGCGAGCTAATGAGGGAGCTGTTTTTT. Amino acid sequence: CASSELMRELFF.

V is TRBV2 and J is TRBJ2-3; 9 nucleotides align to TRBD2. The CDR3 length is 18 residues. Germline trimming cut 1 base from V and 2 bases from J; bases unmatched to any gene: 10. Germline CDR1 is SNHLY and CDR2 is FYNNEI. The CDR3 is CASSEVAGDLMSTDTQYF. The CDR3 region has the DNA TGTGCCAGCAGTGAAGTAGCGGGGGACCTTATGTCCACAGATACGCAGTATTTT.

The chain links TRBV3-1 (or the pseudogene TRBV3-2) to TRBJ2-5; 12 bases agree with TRBD2. CDR1 and CDR2 from the germline V gene are LGHDT and YNNKEL (reference sequence). Trimming removed 1 base from V and 2 bases from J; junction bases left unmatched: 8. CDR3 length: 18 residues. CDR3 sequence (DNA): TGTGCCAGCAGCCAAGGCGTACTAGCGGGGGGACTACAAGAGACCCAGTACTTC. This codes for CASSQGVLAGGLQETQYF.

The chain employs TRBV4-1 and TRBJ2-3, with 10 bases matching TRBD1. Germline V gives CDR1 MGHRA, CDR2 YSYEKL. V dropped 0 bases and J dropped 6; count of bases not matched to a gene: 3. CDR3 size: 15 residues. CDR3 loop: CASSQERDRGDTQYF. Written as DNA, the CDR3 is TGCGCCAGCAGCCAAGAACGGGACAGGGGTGATACGCAGTATTTT.

The V gene is TRBV11-3, the J gene TRBJ2-3, with TRBD2 matching 13 bases. Trimming took 5 bases from V and 5 from J; bases not matched to a gene: 10. Germline V gene sequence: CDR1 SGHNT, CDR2 YENEEA. CDR3 length: 17 residues. Written as DNA, the CDR3 is TGTGCCAGCAGCCGGCCCCAACTAGCGGGGGGGCAAGATACGCAGTATTTT. Amino acid sequence: CASSRPQLAGGQDTQYF.

This chain links TRBV9 with TRBJ2-3; D may correspond to TRBD1 or TRBD2 (7 bases each). The CDR3 is 13 amino acids. V was trimmed by 4 bases and J by 5 bases, leaving 11 bases between them. Germline V CDR1 and CDR2: SGDLS, YYNGEE. DNA for the CDR3: TGTGCCAGCAGCCCAGGGGGGGAAGATACGCAGTATTTT. It is translated as CASSPGGEDTQYF.

The chain carries TRBV5-5 and TRBJ1-2; 9 bases are a match to TRBD1. V lost 4 bases and J lost 4; bases outside the gene matches: 8. Germline CDR1 SGHKS, CDR2 YYEKEE (reference sequence). The CDR3 consists of 15 residues. The CDR3: CASSLGDRVIYGYTF. The CDR3, as DNA: TGTGCCAGCAGCCTAGGGGACAGGGTAATCTATGGCTACACCTTC.

This chain links TRBV9 with TRBJ2-1; TRBD2 agrees at 13 bases. The germline V gene encodes CDR1 SGDLS and CDR2 YYNGEE. V trimming: 2 bases; J trimming: 7 bases; junction bases outside the gene matches: 6. CDR3 length equals 16 residues. CDR3 nucleotide sequence: TGTGCCAGCAGCGTGATGACTAGCGGGGGGTTTAATGAGCAGTTCTTC. Protein product: CASSVMTSGGFNEQFF. Complete variable domain (other parts from reference TRBV9 and TRBJ2-1): DSGVTQTPKHLITATGQRVTLRCSPRSGDLSVYWYQQSLDQGLQFLIQYYNGEERAKGNILERFSAQQFPDLHSELNLSSLELGDSALYFCASSVMTSGGFNEQFFGPGTRLTVL.

The chain couples TRBV29-1 to TRBJ2-7; the D call may be TRBD1 or TRBD2 (5 bases each). The CDR3 spans 13 residues. CDR1 SQVTM and CDR2 ANQGSEA come from the germline V gene. The V end lost 2 bases, the J end lost 7 bases, and 15 bases lay between the germline ends. The CDR3 region is CSVERQGVREQYF. The CDR3 DNA sequence: TGCAGCGTTGAAAGGCAGGGAGTGCGAGAGCAGTACTTC.

Notes on this clone: One end of the junction fails to match germline, which may point to a read error. The rearrangement joins TRBV5-1 to TRBJ2-1; D might be TRBD1 (5 bases). Germline V gene lookup returns CDR1 SGHRS and CDR2 YFSETQ. The length of the CDR3 is 12 residues. Written as DNA, the CDR3 is TGCGCCAGCAGCTTGGGGGTTGGGGTCAGGGTCTTC. This encodes CASSLGVGVRVF. Combining the CDR3 with reference TRBV5-1 and TRBJ2-1 gives the whole variable domain KAGVTQTPRYLIKTRGQQVTLSCSPISGHRSVSWYQQTPGQGLQFLFEYFSETQRNKGNFPGRFSGRQFSNSRSEMNVSTLELGDSALYLCASSLGVGVRVFGPGTRLTVL.

The V and J genes are TRBV18 and TRBJ2-3, with D unresolved. Germline lookup yields CDR1 KGHSH and CDR2 LQKENI. The CDR3 totals 16 residues. The V end lost 3 bases, the J end lost 0 bases, and 13 bases lay between the germline ends. The CDR3 protein is CASSPQHETSTDTQYF. CDR3 DNA sequence: TGTGCCAGCTCACCTCAACACGAGACTAGCACAGATACGCAGTATTTT.

The chain uses TRBV23-1 and TRBJ1-1; 10 bases agree with TRBD1. TRBV23-1 is an ORF; its function is uncertain. The length of the CDR3 is 16 residues. Losses at the gene ends were 4 bases for V and 5 bases for J; bases not matched to a gene: 10. The CDR3 loop reads CASSRRGDRGRTEAFF. The CDR3 nucleotides read TGCGCCAGCAGTCGGAGAGGCGACAGGGGGCGGACTGAAGCTTTCTTT.

This clone has just a few counts. V and J are TRBV5-1 and TRBJ2-2, with D possibly matching TRBD1 (5 bases). The ends were cut back, 2 bases at V and 0 bases at J, with 14 bases in the middle. The germline gives CDR1 SGHRS, CDR2 YFSETQ. The CDR3 totals 17 residues. The CDR3 nucleotides are TGCGCCAGCAGCTTAGTAGGGGTAGGGACGAACACCGGGGAGCTGTTTTTT. Its translation is CASSLVGVGTNTGELFF.

This clone was seen only once. J is TRBJ1-2 and V is TRBV4-1; TRBD1 is a possible D gene (5 bases). This CDR3 region has 15 residues. The germline CDR1 and CDR2 sequences are MGHRA and YSYEKL. The V end was cut by 2 bases, the J end by 4 bases, with 14 bases between. CDR3 region: CASSQFRDGLYGYTF. CDR3 nucleotide sequence: TGCGCCAGCAGCCAATTCCGGGACGGACTCTATGGCTACACCTTC.

J is TRBJ1-6 and V is TRBV30, with 8 bases fitting TRBD1. The CDR3 contains 13 residues. The trim removed 2 bases at V and 13 bases at J, leaving 7 bases unmatched. The V gene's germline CDR1 is GTSNPN and CDR2 SVGIG (reference sequence). The CDR3 is CAWSMDRVDPLHF. The CDR3 DNA reads TGTGCCTGGAGTATGGACAGGGTAGATCCCCTCCACTTT.

The chain employs TRBV18 and TRBJ2-5; 7 bases line up with TRBD2. This CDR3 has 13 amino acids. Germline V gene data show CDR1 as KGHSH and CDR2 as LQKENI. The V segment lost 6 bases and the J segment 5 bases; nucleotides outside the gene matches: 6. As DNA, the CDR3 is TGTGCCAGCTCGTCGGGACTACGGGAGACCCAGTACTTC. This encodes CASSSGLRETQYF.

The V and J genes are TRBV7-2 and TRBJ1-1; tentative D call: TRBD1 (6 bases). V lost 4 bases and J 1 base, leaving 19 bases between the germline ends. The CDR3 is 17 residues long. Germline CDR1 and CDR2: SGHTA and FQGNSA. For the CDR3, the DNA is TGTGCCAGCAGCTCCACAGGGTGGGGATTCAAGAACACTGAAGCTTTCTTT. Protein sequence: CASSSTGWGFKNTEAFF. Variable domain in full (rest from reference TRBV7-2 and TRBJ1-1): GAGVSQSPSNKVTEKGKDVELRCDPISGHTALYWYRQSLGQGLEFLIYFQGNSAPDKSGLPSDRFSAERTGGSVSTLTIQRTQQEDSAVYLCASSSTGWGFKNTEAFFGQGTRLTVV.

The gene calls are TRBV7-9 and TRBJ1-1; D remains ambiguous. The germline gives CDR1 SEHNR, CDR2 FQNEAQ (reference sequence). The length of the CDR3 is 16 residues. The V end was cut by 2 bases, the J end by 2 bases, with 15 bases between. The chain's CDR3 is CASSLLEKKANTEAFF. Here the CDR3 DNA reads TGTGCCAGCAGCTTATTAGAAAAGAAAGCCAACACTGAAGCTTTCTTT.

The chain employs TRBV4-1 and TRBJ1-4; TRBD1 aligns across 11 bases. The germline V gene encodes CDR1 MGHRA and CDR2 YSYEKL. J gave up 9 bases and V 0 bases, and 6 bases lay outside the gene matches. The length of the CDR3 is 16 residues. The CDR3 protein is CASSQDPGTGGKKLFF. The CDR3 DNA reads TGCGCCAGCAGCCAAGATCCTGGGACAGGGGGTAAAAAACTGTTTTTT.

This sequence joins TRBV4-2 and TRBJ2-2, with D possibly matching TRBD2 (7 bases). The CDR3 is made up of 17 amino acids. CDR1 is LGHNA, CDR2 YNFKEQ, per germline. Trimming removed 2 bases at V and 3 bases at J, with 16 bases between. The CDR3 coding sequence is TGTGCCAGCAGCCAACCCCGGGCGGGGGCGGACACCGGGGAGCTGTTTTTT. Translation gives CASSQPRAGADTGELFF.

The chain employs TRBV6-5 and TRBJ1-4, with TRBD1 matching 8 bases. Trimming cost V 2 bases and J 8 bases; bases outside gene matches: 10. CDR1 is MNHEY, CDR2 SVGAGI, per germline. The CDR3 sequence is 16 residues long. The CDR3 loop reads CASSYRWTGREEKLFF. In nucleotides, the CDR3 is TGTGCCAGCAGTTACAGATGGACAGGGCGGGAAGAAAAACTGTTTTTT.

The chain links TRBV29-1 to TRBJ2-6, with D possibly being TRBD1 (5 bases). Germline V gene sequence: CDR1 SQVTM, CDR2 ANQGSEA. Trimming pared 7 bases from V and 0 bases from J, leaving 16 bases between. The CDR3 consists of 16 residues. CDR3 residues: CSAQTDTDSGANVLTF. CDR3 nucleotide sequence: TGCAGCGCCCAGACGGACACTGACTCTGGGGCCAACGTCCTGACTTTC.

J is TRBJ1-4 and V is TRBV5-8, with a tentative D call TRBD1 (6 bases). The CDR3 has 18 residues. The germline V and J ends were trimmed by 4 bases and 4 bases, with 23 bases remaining between them. Per germline, CDR1 SGHTS and CDR2 YDEGEE. The CDR3 protein is CASSPAGTRSLLNEKLFF. Here the CDR3 DNA reads TGTGCCAGCAGCCCAGCCGGGACAAGGTCTTTACTTAATGAAAAACTGTTTTTT.

This clone was picked up one time. The rearrangement uses TRBV3-1 (or the pseudogene TRBV3-2) and TRBJ1-1; D possibly corresponds to TRBD1 (6 bases). Germline lookup yields CDR1 LGHDT and CDR2 YNNKEL (reference sequence). The CDR3 spans 14 residues. V was pared by 5 bases and J by 4 bases, with 14 bases between. The CDR3 DNA reads as TGTGCCAGCAGCAACAGGGCGGGGAGCACTGAAGCTTTCTTT. Translation gives CASSNRAGSTEAFF.

The V and J genes are TRBV7-3 and TRBJ2-1; weak D call: TRBD1 (5 bases). The V and J ends lost 5 bases and 5 bases respectively, with 13 bases between them. Per the germline V gene, CDR1 is SGHTA and CDR2 is FQGTGA. The CDR3 length is 14 residues. CDR3 in DNA: TGTGCCAGCAGCACCTTACAGGAGAACAATGAGCAGTTCTTC. It yields the protein CASSTLQENNEQFF.

The rearrangement uses TRBV7-2 and TRBJ1-2; no definite D call. Trimming took 5 bases from V and 8 from J, leaving 12 bases between them. Per the germline V gene, CDR1 is SGHTA and CDR2 is FQGNSA. CDR3 length equals 12 residues. Here the CDR3 reads CASSPRPRGYTF. The CDR3 DNA reads TGTGCCAGCAGCCCAAGGCCCCGGGGCTACACCTTC.

The chain recombines TRBV30 with TRBJ1-1, with D perhaps TRBD1 (5 bases). Trimming left V 0 bases short and J 4 bases short, with 12 bases between. CDR3 length: 14 amino acids. The germline gives CDR1 GTSNPN, CDR2 SVGIG (reference sequence). DNA of the CDR3: TGTGCCTGGAGTGTGGGGGGAGAGCGCACTGAAGCTTTCTTT. This encodes CAWSVGGERTEAFF.

The chain recombines TRBV29-1 with TRBJ2-1; 7 nucleotides match TRBD2. Germline V gene sequence: CDR1 SQVTM, CDR2 ANQGSEA. With 4 bases clipped from V and 4 bases from J, the junction kept 4 bases outside the gene matches. CDR3 length: 13 residues. Here the CDR3 DNA reads TGCAGCGTTGGTGGGGGGGGATACAATGAGCAGTTCTTC. It yields the protein CSVGGGGYNEQFF.

This chain links TRBV6-5 with TRBJ2-3; TRBD2 matches 8 bases. J was trimmed by 2 bases and V by 5 bases; bases with no gene match: 6. Germline assignment: CDR1 MNHEY and CDR2 SVGAGI. The CDR3 is made up of 15 amino acids. The CDR3 DNA reads as TGTGCCAGCAGTAACCCGGGGGGGCCCACAGATACGCAGTATTTT. Protein: CASSNPGGPTDTQYF.